These 21 T cell receptor beta chains were sequenced from one sample in a study of T cell repertoires in cytomegalovirus infection. In TCRdb, the reads were re-called with MiXCR into one record per CDR3 protein. The table shows about 330,000 distinct CDR3 sequences, with more than 8% occurring only once. Material for sequencing was PBMCs. The source is a human donor in good health (CMV status not recorded). Some clones in this sample may be carry-over from other donors' samples.

V usage is TRBV20-1 and J usage is TRBJ2-1; 12 nucleotides agree with TRBD2. Germline-derived CDR1 and CDR2 are DFQATT and SNEGSKA (reference sequence). The J segment lost 6 bases and the V segment lost 2 bases, leaving 11 bases of the junction unmatched. This CDR3 has 17 residues. The chain's CDR3 is CSARWGLAGPPPNEQFF. CDR3 coding DNA: TGCAGTGCTAGATGGGGACTAGCGGGCCCTCCACCCAATGAGCAGTTCTTC.

At least ten counts were recorded for this clonotype. This chain connects TRBV6-2 or TRBV6-3 to TRBJ2-4; D gene unclear. The CDR3 is 14 amino acids. Germline V gene data show CDR1 as MNHEY and CDR2 as SVGEGT. Between the trimmed V and J ends, which lost 0 bases and 15 bases, there was a span of 18 bases. CDR3 DNA sequence: TGTGCCAGCAGTTACTCGTCCTCCCCCGTTGTTGGGTACTTC. Translated: CASSYSSSPVVGYF.

This clonotype has just a few counts. This rearrangement joins TRBV7-3 to TRBJ2-5; 7 nucleotides align to TRBD1. CDR3 length: 13 residues. Germline V gives CDR1 SGHTA, CDR2 FQGTGA. V was pared by 5 bases and J by 5 bases, with 5 bases of the junction left unmatched. The DNA for the CDR3 is TGTGCCAGCAGCCAGGGACAGTGGGAGACCCAGTACTTC. Protein product: CASSQGQWETQYF. Based on the CDR3 plus reference TRBV7-3 and TRBJ2-5, the full variable domain is GAGVSQTPSNKVTEKGKYVELRCDPISGHTALYWYRQSLGQGPEFLIYFQGTGAADDSGLPNDRFFAVRPEGSVSTLKIQRTERGDSAVYLCASSQGQWETQYFGPGTRLLVL.

The chain recombines TRBV28 with TRBJ2-1; 9 bases match TRBD1. J gave up 5 bases and V 5 bases, and 7 bases lay outside the gene matches. Germline CDR1 MDHEN, CDR2 SYDVKM. This CDR3 spans 15 amino acids. In DNA form, the CDR3 reads TGTGCCAGCAGTGTGCGACAGGGGGTCAACAATGAGCAGTTCTTC. It encodes CASSVRQGVNNEQFF. Full variable domain (rest looked up from reference TRBV28 and TRBJ2-1): DVKVTQSSRYLVKRTGEKVFLECVQDMDHENMFWYRQDPGLGLRLIYFSYDVKMKEKGDIPEGYSVSREKKERFSLILESASTNQTSMYLCASSVRQGVNNEQFFGPGTRLTVL.

This clonotype has more than one count but fewer than ten. The genes are TRBV19 and TRBJ1-5; TRBD1 might be the D (5 bases). Deletions cut 3 bases from V and 11 bases from J, with 14 bases between. The CDR3 loop spans 13 amino acids. CDR1 is LNHDA and CDR2 is SQIVND in the germline V gene (reference sequence). CDR3 in DNA: TGTGCCAGTAGTATTCTGGGACCAGGGACCCAGCATTTT. As protein: CASSILGPGTQHF.

For this clonotype: Compared with germline, one end of the junction differs, possibly owing to a read error. The chain uses TRBV19 and TRBJ1-5, with no clear D. The CDR3 is made up of 14 amino acids. Germline assignment: CDR1 LNHDA and CDR2 SQIVND (reference sequence). The CDR3 loop is CVSSIASSNQPQHF. The CDR3 DNA is TGTGTCAGTAGTATAGCCAGTAGCAATCAGCCCCAGCATTTT.

This sequence joins TRBV20-1 and TRBJ2-1; TRBD2 matches at 10 bases. Germline values: CDR1 DFQATT, CDR2 SNEGSKA (reference sequence). CDR3 length: 13 residues. V lost 4 bases, J lost 4 bases, and 1 base stayed unmatched. This CDR3 is CSANSGGYNEQFF. The CDR3 DNA reads TGCAGTGCTAATAGCGGGGGGTACAATGAGCAGTTCTTC.

The rearrangement joins TRBV15 to TRBJ1-6; perhaps TRBD1 as D (5 bases). Per germline, CDR1 LNHNV and CDR2 YYDKDF (reference sequence). The CDR3 has 15 residues. V was cut by 1 base and J by 9 bases, with 13 bases left in between. This CDR3 is CATSRVAGSGSPLHF. The CDR3 coding sequence is TGTGCCACCAGCAGAGTGGCAGGGTCAGGTTCACCCCTCCACTTT.

This clonotype has more than one count but fewer than ten. The chain couples TRBV20-1 to TRBJ2-7, with D uncertain. The germline V gene has CDR1 DFQATT and CDR2 SNEGSKA (reference sequence). Trimming stripped 5 bases from V and 1 base from J, with 12 bases between. The CDR3 loop spans 13 amino acids. Written as DNA, the CDR3 is TGCAGTGCTTGGTATGGGCCATCCTACGAGCAGTACTTC. Translation: CSAWYGPSYEQYF.

About this clonotype itself: A junction end diverges from the germline sequence, so it may reflect a read error. The V call is TRBV7-9, the J call TRBJ2-3; a weak D match, TRBD2 (5 bases). The CDR3 length is 17 residues. CDR1 is SEHNR, CDR2 FQNEAQ, per germline (reference sequence). CDR3 DNA sequence: TGTGCCAGCAGCCTAGCCCCAGGTCCCTCTTACACAGATACGCAGTATTTT. It translates to CASSLAPGPSYTDTQYF.

The chain joins TRBV20-1 to TRBJ1-2, with 9 positions matching TRBD1. The CDR3 runs 17 residues. The trim removed 2 bases at V and 6 bases at J, leaving 16 bases unmatched. Germline CDR1 and CDR2: DFQATT and SNEGSKA (reference sequence). CDR3 residues: CSARRANRDRVGDGYTF. In DNA form, the CDR3 reads TGCAGTGCTAGAAGGGCTAATCGGGACAGGGTGGGCGATGGCTACACCTTC.

This clonotype came up a few times. The chain is built from TRBV7-3 and TRBJ2-2, with a tentative D call TRBD1 (6 bases). The V end lost 5 bases, the J end lost 0 bases, and 10 bases lay between the germline ends. Germline V gene data show CDR1 as SGHTA and CDR2 as FQGTGA. The CDR3 totals 15 residues. DNA for the CDR3: TGTGCCAGCAGCCTGGACAGCGCGAACACCGGGGAGCTGTTTTTT. Encoded protein: CASSLDSANTGELFF.

This clonotype was counted many times. CDR3 in DNA: TGTGCCAGCAGTGCCGGGACAGCAACCTACGAGCAGTACTTC. This codes for CASSAGTATYEQYF. The gene calls are TRBV2 and TRBJ2-7; 7 positions match TRBD1. Trimming took 4 bases from V and 2 from J; bases not matched to a gene: 5. This CDR3 is 14 amino acids long. Germline assignment: CDR1 SNHLY and CDR2 FYNNEI.

The chain links TRBV28 to TRBJ1-1; D is perhaps TRBD1 (5 bases). V dropped 3 bases and J dropped 7 bases, with 18 bases sitting between them. The CDR3 runs 15 residues. Per the germline V gene, CDR1 is MDHEN and CDR2 is SYDVKM. CDR3 protein: CASSFSLVPQGEAFF. The CDR3 DNA reads TGTGCCAGCAGTTTCTCATTAGTGCCTCAGGGTGAAGCTTTCTTT.

This clonotype was recorded many times. This chain links TRBV7-9 with TRBJ1-2; the match to TRBD1 covers 7 bases. There are 15 residues in the CDR3. V lost 1 base to trimming and J lost 7 bases; unmatched junction nucleotides: 9. Looked up from germline, CDR1 is SEHNR and CDR2 is FQNEAQ (reference sequence). Here the CDR3 reads CASSLEGTGDGGYTF. For the CDR3, the DNA is TGTGCCAGCAGCTTAGAAGGAACAGGGGACGGTGGCTACACCTTC.

This clonotype was counted only a few times. The rearrangement uses TRBV20-1 and TRBJ1-5; no reliable D call. Germline-derived CDR1 and CDR2 are DFQATT and SNEGSKA (reference sequence). Trimming took off 0 bases at V and 3 bases at J, with 15 bases between the two ends. The CDR3 extends over 16 amino acids. The CDR3, as DNA: TGCAGTGCTAGAGAAAGGAGGCAGGCCGCCAATCAGCCCCAGCATTTT. Protein product: CSARERRQAANQPQHF.

The chain has TRBV15 and TRBJ1-3; D is unclear. This CDR3 is 16 amino acids long. The germline gives CDR1 LNHNV, CDR2 YYDKDF (reference sequence). V was cut by 0 bases and J by 0 bases, with 9 bases left in between. The CDR3 spells CATSRDLGSSGNTIYF. The CDR3 DNA sequence: TGTGCCACCAGCAGAGATCTGGGCAGCTCTGGAAACACCATATATTTT.

This clonotype showed up just a few times. The CDR3 DNA sequence: TGCAGTGCAACCCCCGGGAGGGGTGAGCAGTTCTTC. Its protein product is CSATPGRGEQFF. This chain connects TRBV20-1 to TRBJ2-1; TRBD2 matches 8 bases. The V gene's germline CDR1 is DFQATT and CDR2 SNEGSKA (reference sequence). V was pared by 6 bases and J by 9 bases, with 7 bases of the junction left unmatched. CDR3 size: 12 residues.

The genes are TRBV28 and TRBJ1-1; possible D gene TRBD1, 5 bases. This CDR3 spans 14 amino acids. V lost 4 bases and J 11 bases, leaving 20 bases between the germline ends. Germline-derived CDR1 and CDR2 are MDHEN and SYDVKM. The CDR3 reads CASSSGTAAGSAFF. Here the CDR3 DNA reads TGTGCCAGCAGTTCCGGGACGGCCGCAGGTTCGGCTTTCTTT.

This clonotype was picked up many times. The V gene is TRBV7-2, the J gene TRBJ1-2, with D possibly TRBD1 on 5 matching bases. Germline V gives CDR1 SGHTA, CDR2 FQGNSA. This CDR3 is 16 amino acids long. Trimming stripped 5 bases from V and 2 bases from J, with 18 bases between. The CDR3 nucleotides are TGTGCCAGCAGCCCTACCCCAGGACACATAAACTATGGCTACACCTTC. This sequence encodes CASSPTPGHINYGYTF.

In the case of this clonotype: A single base separates this from a much larger clone, so it may be a read error. The chain is built from TRBV7-2 and TRBJ2-5; 8 positions agree with TRBD2. The CDR3 consists of 16 residues. The V gene end was trimmed by 5 bases and the J gene end by 9 bases; junction bases not matched to a gene: 17. CDR1 and CDR2 (germline): SGHTA, FQGNSA. CDR3 coding DNA: TGTGCCAGCAGCCTGTCTCCAGCGGGGGACCAAGTGGCCCAGTACTTC. It translates to CASSLSPAGDQVAQYF.